This record looks at one T cell receptor beta chain sequence and its context. Its antigen is undetermined. Primers: 60 Vbeta forward and 13 Jbeta reverse. Per the authors' pipeline: Later, an analysis found around 80 million unique TCR beta chains, and around 10 million of these were shared. Assay: immunoSEQ multiplex PCR; the TCRdb copy retains only in-frame clones and omits some. The V and J calls and clone size were taken over from that table, and D and trimming were inferred from the DNA. In total, the table holds around 80,000 clones. These data come from a study of cytomegalovirus exposure and HLA in healthy donors. Study outcomes and limitations: It was approximately 160 TCR beta chains that were listed as cytomegalovirus-associated.

Germline V gives CDR1 SGHAT, CDR2 FQNNGV. With V trimmed by 7 bases and J by 0 bases, 4 bases remained unmatched. The CDR3 length is 15 residues. The sequenced material came from PBMCs. The chain employs TRBV11-2 and TRBJ2-1; TRBD2 aligns across 9 bases. This receptor was obtained from a man between 35 and 55 years old in good health and CMV-seronegative. CDR3 nucleotides: TGTGCCAGCATCCTAGCGGGAAGCTCCTACAATGAGCAGTTCTTC. It yields the protein CASILAGSSYNEQFF.